This T cell receptor (beta chain) stems from a study of graft-versus-host responses after intestinal transplantation. Some clones are missing from TCRdb's copy, which holds only in-frame ones; the method was immunoSEQ multiplex PCR. This table has some 110,000 clones, just under 95% appearing once. CDR1 and CDR2 from the germline V gene are PRHDT and FYEKMQ (reference sequence). V was shortened by 4 bases and J by 2 bases, with 14 bases between the two germline ends. The CDR3 totals 15 residues. With regard to this clone: Its antigen is as yet unknown.

The rearrangement links TRBV13 to TRBJ2-5; D is unresolved. The starting material was unstimulated CD8+ T cells sorted from spleen or lymph node cells, obtained before transplant. The source is a human donor who was the organ donor for an intestinal transplant. The CDR3 region has the DNA TGTGCCAGCAGCTATCAGAAACACTCACAAGAGACCCAGTACTTC. The encoded protein is CASSYQKHSQETQYF.